One and the same sample provided the 14 T cell receptor beta chains below, sequenced in a study of regulatory dendritic cells for organ transplantation. Allogeneic regulatory or mature dendritic cells were co-cultured for less than six days with CFSE-labeled sorted T cells at 1:10. The antigens these receptors bind are not known. Profiling relied on immunoSEQ multiplex PCR, and the TCRdb table lists in-frame clones only, not all of them. The repertoire consists of some 10,000 clones, with approximately 65% occurring once and the leading ten covering less than 0.6%. The sequenced sample consisted of naive CD4+ T cells from blood cultured with dendritic cells. As to subset: CD45RA+ naive T cells. Receptor source: a human donor in good health.

The rearrangement links TRBV20-1 to TRBJ1-2; a weak D match, TRBD1 (5 bases). CDR3 length equals 11 residues. The germline V and J ends were trimmed by 1 base and 8 bases, with 8 bases remaining between them. The germline gives CDR1 DFQATT, CDR2 SNEGSKA (reference sequence). In nucleotides, the CDR3 is TGCAGTGCTAGAGCAGGGAACGGCTACACCTTC. Protein product: CSARAGNGYTF.

This clone was detected a few times. The CDR3 region has the DNA TGTGCCAGCAGTTCCCCCAGTCAGCCCCAGCATTTT. Translating it yields CASSSPSQPQHF. The chain is built from TRBV6-5 and TRBJ1-5; unclear D gene. This CDR3 comprises 12 residues. Germline assignment: CDR1 MNHEY and CDR2 SVGAGI. The germline V and J ends were trimmed by 4 bases and 6 bases, with 7 bases remaining between them.

This sequence joins TRBV13 and TRBJ1-6, with a possible D match to TRBD1 (5 bases). The V end was cut by 2 bases, the J end by 3 bases, with 5 bases between. CDR1 and CDR2 from the germline V gene are PRHDT and FYEKMQ (reference sequence). The CDR3 covers 14 residues. CDR3 residues: CASSLTGYNSPLHF. DNA for the CDR3: TGTGCCAGCAGCTTAACAGGCTATAATTCACCCCTCCACTTT.

The chain has TRBV18 and TRBJ2-7; 15 positions agree with TRBD2. Germline trimming cut 3 bases from V and 2 bases from J; bases unmatched to any gene: 5. Per the germline V gene, CDR1 is KGHSH and CDR2 is LQKENI. This CDR3 contains 17 residues. The CDR3 nucleotides are TGTGCCAGCTCACCGAGGGGACTAGCGGGGGGAACCTACGAGCAGTACTTC. Encoded protein: CASSPRGLAGGTYEQYF.

The chain couples TRBV5-1 to TRBJ2-3; no clear D. Trimming removed 0 bases at V and 2 bases at J, with 7 bases between. Germline CDR1 is SGHRS and CDR2 is YFSETQ. The CDR3 runs 14 residues. CDR3 in amino acids: CASSLAGTTDTQYF. In DNA, the CDR3 is TGCGCCAGCAGCTTGGCAGGCACCACAGATACGCAGTATTTT.

In nucleotides, the CDR3 is TGTGCCAGCTCACCATCTAGAAGCTCTGGAAACACCATATATTTT. This encodes CASSPSRSSGNTIYF. The chain carries TRBV18 and TRBJ1-3; D unresolved. This CDR3 contains 15 residues. The germline gives CDR1 KGHSH, CDR2 LQKENI. V lost 2 bases and J 0 bases, leaving 8 bases between the germline ends.

This chain joins TRBV4-2 and TRBJ1-5; 8 positions agree with TRBD1. J gave up 4 bases and V 0 bases, and 2 bases lay outside the gene matches. The germline gives CDR1 LGHNA, CDR2 YNFKEQ. The CDR3 is 15 residues long. CDR3 loop: CASSQDRGRNQPQHF. The CDR3 bases are TGTGCCAGCAGCCAAGACAGGGGGCGGAATCAGCCCCAGCATTTT.

This clone was seen a handful of times. This rearrangement joins TRBV19 to TRBJ2-6; 10 bases fit TRBD1. In germline, CDR1 is LNHDA, CDR2 SQIVND (reference sequence). V shed 3 bases, J shed 1 base, and the junction held 6 bases outside the gene matches. The CDR3 has 18 residues. CDR3: CASSMRGTGESGANVLTF. The CDR3 region has the DNA TGTGCCAGTAGTATGAGAGGGACAGGGGAATCTGGGGCCAACGTCCTGACTTTC.

The chain uses TRBV5-4 and TRBJ2-2; TRBD1 matches at 9 bases. V dropped 5 bases and J dropped 3; count of bases not matched to a gene: 5. CDR1 SGHNT and CDR2 YYREEE come from the germline V gene (reference sequence). The CDR3 runs 15 residues. This chain's CDR3 is CASSPTGGDTGELFF. The CDR3 DNA reads as TGTGCCAGCAGTCCTACAGGGGGCGACACCGGGGAGCTGTTTTTT.

The CDR3 reads CASSPTGGLPNEKLFF. The DNA for the CDR3 is TGTGCCAGCAGTCCCACAGGGGGCCTACCTAATGAAAAACTGTTTTTT. The genes are TRBV28 and TRBJ1-4; 9 bases agree with TRBD1. The trim removed 5 bases at V and 3 bases at J, leaving 7 bases unmatched. Germline V gives CDR1 MDHEN, CDR2 SYDVKM. The CDR3 totals 16 residues.

The chain combines TRBV6-5 with TRBJ2-4; D may be TRBD1 (5 bases). Deletions cut 3 bases from V and 14 bases from J, with 11 bases between. This CDR3 spans 11 amino acids. Germline V gene lookup returns CDR1 MNHEY and CDR2 SVGAGI. The CDR3 spells CASSYKGKKYF. The CDR3 DNA reads as TGTGCCAGCAGTTATAAGGGGAAAAAGTACTTC.

The V gene is TRBV5-5, the J gene TRBJ2-7; 10 positions agree with TRBD2. J lost 2 bases, V lost 2 bases, and 10 bases had no gene match. Germline V gene sequence: CDR1 SGHKS, CDR2 YYEKEE (reference sequence). This CDR3 comprises 17 residues. The DNA of the CDR3 is TGTGCCAGCAGCTTTTTCCCTCTAGCGGGGGCCACCTACGAGCAGTACTTC. Protein sequence: CASSFFPLAGATYEQYF.

This chain connects TRBV18 to TRBJ1-5; a possible D gene is TRBD1 (6 bases). Germline CDR1 and CDR2: KGHSH and LQKENI. The V gene lost 6 bases and the J gene lost 3 bases, with 9 bases spanning the gap. The CDR3 sequence is 13 residues long. Here the CDR3 DNA reads TGTGCCAGCTCCCGGGACATCAATCAGCCCCAGCATTTT. It specifies CASSRDINQPQHF. The variable domain in full, completed from reference TRBV18 and TRBJ1-5, reads NAGVMQNPRHLVRRRGQEARLRCSPMKGHSHVYWYRQLPEEGLKFMVYLQKENIIDESGMPKERFSAEFPKEGPSILRIQQVVRGDSAAYFCASSRDINQPQHFGDGTRLSIL.

The rearrangement uses TRBV7-9 and TRBJ1-1, with TRBD1 identical over 8 bases. The CDR3 consists of 16 residues. CDR1 SEHNR and CDR2 FQNEAQ come from the germline V gene (reference sequence). Trimming removed 5 bases from V and 1 base from J; junction bases left unmatched: 9. CDR3 region: CASSPSGTGKNTEAFF. In DNA form, the CDR3 reads TGTGCCAGCAGCCCCTCCGGGACAGGAAAGAACACTGAAGCTTTCTTT.